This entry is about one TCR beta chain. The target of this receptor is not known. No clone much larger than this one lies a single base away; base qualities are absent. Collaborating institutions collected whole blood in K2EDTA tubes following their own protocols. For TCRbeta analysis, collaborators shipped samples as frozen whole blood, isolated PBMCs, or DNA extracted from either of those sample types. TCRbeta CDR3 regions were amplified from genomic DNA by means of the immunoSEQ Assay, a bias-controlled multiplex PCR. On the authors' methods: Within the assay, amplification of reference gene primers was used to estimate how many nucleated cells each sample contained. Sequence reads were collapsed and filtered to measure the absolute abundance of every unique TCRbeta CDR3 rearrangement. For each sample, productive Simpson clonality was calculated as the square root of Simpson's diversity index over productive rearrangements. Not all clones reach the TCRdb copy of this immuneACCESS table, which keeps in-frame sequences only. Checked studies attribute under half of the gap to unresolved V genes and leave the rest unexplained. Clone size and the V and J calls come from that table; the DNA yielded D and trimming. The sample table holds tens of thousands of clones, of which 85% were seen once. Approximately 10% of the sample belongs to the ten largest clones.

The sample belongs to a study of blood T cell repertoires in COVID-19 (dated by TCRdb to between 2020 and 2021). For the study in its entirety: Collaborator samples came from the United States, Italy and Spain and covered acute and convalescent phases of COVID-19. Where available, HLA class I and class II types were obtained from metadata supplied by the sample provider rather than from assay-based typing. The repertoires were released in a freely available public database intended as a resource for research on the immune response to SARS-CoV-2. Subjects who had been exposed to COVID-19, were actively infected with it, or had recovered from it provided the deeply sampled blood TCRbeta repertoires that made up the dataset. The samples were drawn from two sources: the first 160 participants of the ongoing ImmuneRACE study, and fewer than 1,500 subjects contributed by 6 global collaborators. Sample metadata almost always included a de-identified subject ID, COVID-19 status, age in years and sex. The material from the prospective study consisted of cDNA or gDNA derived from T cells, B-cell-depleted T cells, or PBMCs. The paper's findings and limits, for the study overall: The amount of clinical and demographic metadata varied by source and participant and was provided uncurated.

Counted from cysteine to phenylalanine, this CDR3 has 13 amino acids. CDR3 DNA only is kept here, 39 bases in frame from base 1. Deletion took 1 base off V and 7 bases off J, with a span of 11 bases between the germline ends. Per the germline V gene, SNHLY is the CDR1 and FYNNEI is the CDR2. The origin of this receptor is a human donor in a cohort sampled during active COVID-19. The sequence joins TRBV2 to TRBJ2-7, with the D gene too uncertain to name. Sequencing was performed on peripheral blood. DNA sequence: TGTGCCAGCAGTGAAGGTGGGCTTCGGGAGCAGTACTTC. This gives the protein CASSEGGLREQYF.